This T cell receptor beta chain was sequenced for a study of shared clonotypes between healthy human individuals. As for the study in general: CD8 memory received one plate per donor, CD8 naive two, CD4 memory three and CD4 naive three. Whole-study findings and limits: It was the non-shared clonotypes that had lower generation probabilities than clonotypes shared by all four donors.

Donors were Caucasian adults residing in Nashville, Tennessee, USA. Assay: immunoSEQ multiplex PCR; the TCRdb copy retains only in-frame clones and omits some. This table has some 2.3 million clones, about 92% appearing once. Regarding this clone: Its antigen remains unidentified.

V shed 1 base and J shed 0 bases, with 11 bases lying between them. Germline V lookup: CDR1 SEHNR, CDR2 FQNEAQ (reference sequence). This CDR3 is 16 amino acids long. This chain links TRBV7-9 with TRBJ2-3; the D gene is possibly TRBD2 (6 bases). The sequenced sample consisted of naive CD4+ T cells from PBMCs. As to subset: CD45RA+ positively selected. This TCR was sampled from a man between 18 and 35 years old in good health. Some clones in this sample may be carry-over from other donors' samples. In DNA form, the CDR3 reads TGTGCCAGCAGCTTAGTTCGAAGCGGGAGCACAGATACGCAGTATTTT. Protein sequence: CASSLVRSGSTDTQYF.